This TCR beta chain was obtained from a study of stem cell transplantation in POMP-related autoinflammatory disease. Overall study results and limits: Fewer unique TRB V-J gene pairings were identified in patients with PRAID.

Germline V CDR1 and CDR2: LNHDA, SQIVND (reference sequence). Trimming cost V 6 bases and J 0 bases; bases outside gene matches: 5. The CDR3 has 15 residues. This clone was recorded a few times. Its target is not known. Sequenced by immunoSEQ multiplex PCR; TCRdb stores in-frame clones only, minus some. The profile shows more than 9,000 clones, 70% to 80% of them singletons. Specimen: CD4+ T cells from PBMCs, collected after stem cell transplantation. This TCR derives from a human patient with POMP-related autoinflammation and immune dysregulation (PRAID). Some T cells may trace back to the graft donor. The rearrangement joins TRBV19 to TRBJ2-1; TRBD1 matches at 7 bases. Here the CDR3 DNA reads TGTGCCAGTAGAGACAGGGCTAGCTCCTACAATGAGCAGTTCTTC. As protein: CASRDRASSYNEQFF.